The rows below give T cell receptor beta chains drawn from one sample of a study of blood T cell repertoires in COVID-19. Here immunoSEQ multiplex PCR was the method, and the copy in TCRdb shows in-frame clones only, minus some. Of under 30,000 clones listed, 85% to 95% are singletons. The material sequenced was peripheral blood. The receptor source for this set is a human donor with active COVID-19. The donor label of this sample is uncertain. The CDR3 runs from the conserved cysteine through the conserved F or W. Each record gives: V gene, clone size, J gene, D gene, CDR3 length, CDR3 protein, CDR3 DNA. The D gene is left open where the match is weak. Expanded clones are given a class, and other clones once, few, many or no size at all.

>TRBV28|NA|TRBJ2-7|NA|14
CASQGRDRTYEQYF
TGTGCCAGCCAGGGGAGGGACAGGACGTACGAGCAGTACTTC
>TRBV30|NA|TRBJ2-7|NA|16
CAFSEAGPISSYEQYF
TGTGCCTTCTCCGAGGCAGGGCCCATTAGCTCCTACGAGCAGTACTTC
>TRBV28|NA|TRBJ2-5|TRBD2|16
CASSPGLAGYQETQYF
TGTGCCAGCAGTCCGGGACTAGCGGGATACCAAGAGACCCAGTACTTC
>TRBV14|once|TRBJ2-7|TRBD2|13
CASSRTWEGEQYF
TGTGCCAGCAGCCGGACTTGGGAGGGCGAGCAGTACTTC
>TRBV7-8|NA|TRBJ1-3|TRBD1|15
CASSRRTGSGNTIYF
TGTGCCAGCAGCCGCCGGACAGGCTCTGGAAACACCATATATTTT
>TRBV30|NA|TRBJ2-7|TRBD2|15
CAWRAGTSGLYEQYF
TGTGCCTGGAGAGCTGGGACTAGCGGACTCTACGAGCAGTACTTC
>TRBV6-2/TRBV6-3|NA|TRBJ2-5|TRBD2|14
CASSNSGGKETQYF
TGTGCCAGCAGTAATAGCGGGGGGAAAGAGACCCAGTACTTC
>TRBV28|NA|TRBJ2-7|TRBD1|21
CASSFPPPGQGVAGASYEQYF
TGTGCCAGCAGTTTTCCTCCCCCGGGACAGGGAGTAGCGGGCGCCTCCTACGAGCAGTACTTC
>TRBV4-1|NA|TRBJ2-3|TRBD2|16
CASSPTSGRASDTQYF
TGCGCCAGCAGCCCGACTAGCGGGAGGGCCTCAGATACGCAGTATTTT
>TRBV15|NA|TRBJ1-5|TRBD1|15
CATREQGAGNQPQHF
TGTGCCACCAGGGAACAGGGGGCTGGCAATCAGCCCCAGCATTTT
>TRBV19|NA|TRBJ1-6|TRBD1|16
CASSIPGTGGNSPLHF
TGTGCCAGTAGTATACCCGGGACAGGGGGCAATTCACCCCTCCACTTT
>TRBV10-3|NA|TRBJ2-1|TRBD1|18
CAISGPGQDLSSYNEQFF
TGTGCCATCAGTGGACCGGGACAGGATCTTAGCTCCTACAATGAGCAGTTCTTC
>TRBV6-5|NA|TRBJ2-1|NA|13
CAEAISYFSEQFF
TGTGCCGAGGCTATTTCTTATTTTAGTGAGCAGTTCTTC
>TRBV5-4|NA|TRBJ2-5|TRBD2|17
CASSLGGSSGGQETQYF
TGTGCCAGCAGCTTGGGCGGGTCTAGCGGGGGACAAGAGACCCAGTACTTC
>TRBV3-1/TRBV3-2|NA|TRBJ1-2|NA|15
CASSQGPGRGYGYTF
TGTGCCAGCAGCCAAGGCCCGGGGAGGGGCTATGGCTACACCTTC
>TRBV5-1|NA|TRBJ2-7|NA|15
CASSLVGSLSYEQYF
TGCGCCAGCAGCTTGGTCGGGAGCCTCTCCTACGAGCAGTACTTC
>TRBV5-4|NA|TRBJ2-7|TRBD1|14
CASSLWDRGHEQYF
TGTGCCAGCAGCTTATGGGACAGGGGCCACGAGCAGTACTTC
>TRBV5-1|NA|TRBJ2-5|NA|15
CASSLPGTNQETQYF
TGCGCCAGCAGCTTGCCGGGGACAAACCAAGAGACCCAGTACTTC
>TRBV20-1|NA|TRBJ2-7|NA|13
CSASKTRTYEQYF
TGCAGTGCTAGTAAGACTAGGACCTACGAGCAGTACTTC
>TRBV6-5|NA|TRBJ2-3|TRBD2|16
CASSSTFSGNSDTQYF
TGTGCCAGCAGTTCCACCTTCAGCGGGAATTCAGATACGCAGTATTTT
>TRBV12-3/TRBV12-4|NA|TRBJ1-1|NA|13
CASTDQGTTEAFF
TGTGCCAGCACGGATCAGGGAACCACTGAAGCTTTCTTT
>TRBV5-1|NA|TRBJ1-2|NA|16
CASSNFRSVENYGYTF
TGCGCCAGCAGCAACTTCCGGTCGGTCGAGAACTATGGCTACACCTTC
>TRBV28|NA|TRBJ2-2|TRBD2|16
CASTPIRAGDFGELFF
TGTGCCAGCACCCCAATCCGGGCGGGGGACTTCGGGGAGCTGTTTTTT
>TRBV5-4|NA|TRBJ1-6|NA|15
CASSAFGQYNSPLHF
TGTGCCAGCAGCGCCTTTGGACAGTATAATTCACCCCTCCACTTT
>TRBV14|NA|TRBJ2-7|TRBD1|15
CASSQVLQGAREQYF
TGTGCCAGCAGCCAAGTGTTACAGGGGGCGCGAGAGCAGTACTTC
>TRBV5-1|NA|TRBJ2-3|NA|15
CASSAGTGGTDTQYF
TGCGCCAGCAGCGCCGGGACGGGAGGCACAGATACGCAGTATTTT
>TRBV19|NA|TRBJ1-6|NA|15
CASSMTGKENSPLHF
TGTGCCAGTAGTATGACCGGGAAGGAGAATTCACCCCTCCACTTT
>TRBV11-2|NA|TRBJ1-4|NA|14
CASSFRARGEKLFF
TGTGCCAGCAGCTTCCGGGCTCGGGGTGAAAAACTGTTTTTT
>TRBV20-1|NA|TRBJ2-7|TRBD1|14
CSASDRDSRYEQYF
TGCAGTGCCAGTGACCGGGACAGCCGTTACGAGCAGTACTTC
>TRBV4-1|NA|TRBJ2-1|TRBD2|15
CASSQSGTSRNEQFF
TGCGCCAGCAGCCAATCCGGGACTAGTAGGAATGAGCAGTTCTTC
>TRBV20-1|NA|TRBJ2-3|NA|11
CSAASRDTQYF
TGCAGTGCCGCCTCCCGGGATACGCAGTATTTT
>TRBV13|once|TRBJ2-3|TRBD2|15
CASSSYWREKDTQYF
TGTGCCAGCAGCTCCTACTGGCGGGAGAAAGATACGCAGTATTTT
>TRBV19|NA|TRBJ1-6|NA|14
CATGANLYNSPLHF
TGTGCCACTGGGGCCAACCTCTATAATTCACCCCTCCACTTT
>TRBV5-6|NA|TRBJ2-1|TRBD2|17
CASRRRSGAGGRDEQFF
TGTGCCAGCAGGAGGAGGAGTGGAGCGGGGGGGCGCGATGAGCAGTTCTTC
>TRBV3-1/TRBV3-2|NA|TRBJ2-1|NA|16
CASSPGGASAYNEQFF
TGTGCCAGCAGCCCGGGCGGGGCTAGCGCTTACAATGAGCAGTTCTTC
>TRBV3-1/TRBV3-2|NA|TRBJ2-3|NA|13
CASSQAGTDTQYF
TGTGCCAGCAGCCAAGCTGGCACAGATACGCAGTATTTT
>TRBV6-6|NA|TRBJ2-1|TRBD2|16
CASSYWSGRAGDEQFF
TGTGCCAGCAGTTATTGGAGCGGGAGGGCGGGCGATGAGCAGTTCTTC